This TCR beta chain was observed in a study of control samples from healthy donors and cancer patients. Profiling relied on immunoSEQ multiplex PCR, and the TCRdb table lists in-frame clones only, not all of them. The data contain 100,000 or so clones, 75% to 85% of them seen just once; the ten biggest clones take up roughly 10%. V was trimmed by 5 bases and J by 0 bases, leaving 13 bases between them. The CDR3 sequence is 15 residues long. Per germline, CDR1 LNHDA and CDR2 SQIVND (reference sequence). Sequencing input: blood. The TCR comes from a woman aged 25 to 45 in good health. The genes are TRBV19 and TRBJ1-2; tentatively, D is TRBD1 (5 bases). The CDR3 DNA sequence: TGTGCCAGTAGTTCATCCGGGGCAGCTAACTATGGCTACACCTTC. This encodes CASSSSGAANYGYTF.